What follows are 13 T cell receptor beta chains derived from one specimen sequenced in a study of response to subunit inactivated influenza vaccine. TCRdb fed the RT-PCR reads into MiXCR, producing one record per CDR3 protein. The sample lists roughly 540,000 distinct CDR3 sequences, roughly a quarter occurring once. These data also formed part of another study, on T cells expressing NK-cell markers. Turning to that study: For TCR beta, cDNA was produced by 5'RACE template switching with UMIs.

Sequenced material: CD4+ T cells sorted from PBMCs, taken approximately 13 days after vaccination. Every receptor here comes from a man in his forties or fifties who received an inactivated influenza vaccine.

This clonotype was recorded at least ten times. This rearrangement joins TRBV3-1 to TRBJ2-2; D gene unclear. This CDR3 has 14 residues. Germline loops: CDR1 LGHDT, CDR2 YNNKEL (reference sequence). Between the trimmed V and J ends, which lost 3 bases and 4 bases, there was a span of 9 bases. The CDR3: CASSQGYGTGELFF. The DNA for the CDR3 is TGTGCCAGCAGCCAGGGGTACGGCACCGGGGAGCTGTTTTTT. The full variable domain, its missing parts supplied by reference TRBV3-1 and TRBJ2-2, is DTAVSQTPKYLVTQMGNDKSIKCEQNLGHDTMYWYKQDSKKFLKIMFSYNNKELIINETVPNRFSPKSPDKAHLNLHINSLELGDSAVYFCASSQGYGTGELFFGEGSRLTVL.

J is TRBJ2-1 and V is TRBV5-6; D gene ambiguous. Germline-derived CDR1 and CDR2 are SGHDT and YYEEEE. V lost 1 base and J 11 bases, leaving 10 bases between the germline ends. The CDR3 is 12 amino acids. The CDR3 reads CASSLSAGKQFF. In nucleotides, the CDR3 is TGTGCCAGCAGCTTGTCCGCCGGTAAGCAGTTCTTC.

The V and J genes are TRBV20-1 and TRBJ2-1; 8 nucleotides match TRBD1. Germline V gives CDR1 DFQATT, CDR2 SNEGSKA (reference sequence). The CDR3 totals 15 residues. Germline trimming cut 6 bases from V and 2 bases from J; bases unmatched to any gene: 9. CDR3 sequence (DNA): TGCAGTGCCACCCGGACAGGGAGGACCTACAATGAGCAGTTCTTC. Amino acids: CSATRTGRTYNEQFF.

The rearrangement joins TRBV11-2 to TRBJ1-5; maybe TRBD1 (5 bases). Germline lookup yields CDR1 SGHAT and CDR2 FQNNGV. V shed 5 bases and J shed 5 bases, with 10 bases lying between them. The CDR3 covers 13 residues. CDR3 in amino acids: CASSQGAHQPQHF. DNA of the CDR3: TGTGCCAGCAGCCAAGGGGCCCATCAGCCCCAGCATTTT.

This clonotype has a handful of counts. The chain is built from TRBV29-1 and TRBJ2-5; TRBD2 agrees at 11 bases. The CDR3 sequence is 13 residues long. V trimming: 7 bases; J trimming: 5 bases; junction bases outside the gene matches: 6. Germline V gene sequence: CDR1 SQVTM, CDR2 ANQGSEA. The CDR3 region has the DNA TGCAGCGCCCTCCCTAGCGGGAGGGAGACCCAGTACTTC. It encodes CSALPSGRETQYF. Supplemented by reference TRBV29-1 and TRBJ2-5, the full variable domain reads SAVISQKPSRDICQRGTSLTIQCQVDSQVTMMFWYRQQPGQSLTLIATANQGSEATYESGFVIDKFPISRPNLTFSTLTVSNMSPEDSSIYLCSALPSGRETQYFGPGTRLLVL.

The chain couples TRBV6-1 to TRBJ2-7, with 14 nucleotides matching TRBD2. Germline assignment: CDR1 MNHNS and CDR2 SASEGT. V lost 6 bases and J lost 5; bases outside the gene matches: 3. The CDR3 has 14 residues. The CDR3 DNA reads as TGTGCCAGCAGACGGGGACTAGCGGGAGACGAGCAGTACTTC. This sequence encodes CASRRGLAGDEQYF.

In this sample, this clonotype turned up a few times. The V call is TRBV15, the J call TRBJ2-7; TRBD2 matches 11 bases. CDR3 length: 16 residues. Trimming removed 0 bases from V and 4 bases from J; junction bases left unmatched: 5. Germline loops: CDR1 LNHNV, CDR2 YYDKDF (reference sequence). The CDR3 DNA follows: TGTGCCACCAGCAGAGATGTTACTAGCGGGAGTTACGAGCAGTACTTC. Its protein product is CATSRDVTSGSYEQYF.

This chain joins TRBV28 and TRBJ2-3, with no clear D. With 6 bases removed from V and 6 bases from J, the gap between germline ends came to 10 bases. Looked up from germline, CDR1 is MDHEN and CDR2 is SYDVKM. The CDR3 runs 12 residues. CDR3 amino acids: CASSSVSDTQYF. Here the CDR3 DNA reads TGTGCCAGCAGCAGCGTGTCTGATACGCAGTATTTT.

The J gene is TRBJ2-7, the V gene TRBV7-3, with no clear D. The V gene lost 1 base and the J gene lost 5 bases, with 9 bases spanning the gap. Per germline, CDR1 SGHTA and CDR2 FQGTGA. This CDR3 is 13 amino acids long. The CDR3 is CASSLSPENEQYF. For the CDR3, the DNA is TGTGCCAGCAGCTTAAGTCCGGAGAACGAGCAGTACTTC.

The chain is built from TRBV3-1 and TRBJ1-6; D might be TRBD1 (6 bases). Germline V lookup: CDR1 LGHDT, CDR2 YNNKEL (reference sequence). The CDR3 contains 14 residues. The ends were cut back, 1 base at V and 10 bases at J, with 11 bases in the middle. CDR3 residues: CASSQGEGVSPLHF. CDR3 nucleotides: TGTGCCAGCAGCCAAGGGGAGGGGGTCTCACCCCTCCACTTT.

There are a few counts of this clonotype. The chain couples TRBV6-5 to TRBJ2-2; D remains unclear. V was trimmed by 2 bases and J by 2 bases, leaving 6 bases between them. Germline CDR1 MNHEY, CDR2 SVGAGI. This CDR3 has 14 amino acids. CDR3 protein: CASSYGINTGELFF. Here the CDR3 DNA reads TGTGCCAGCAGTTACGGGATTAACACCGGGGAGCTGTTTTTT.

The chain uses TRBV15 and TRBJ2-7; D may be TRBD2 (7 bases). Deletions cut 1 base from V and 5 bases from J, with 15 bases between. This CDR3 has 15 residues. The germline V gene has CDR1 LNHNV and CDR2 YYDKDF (reference sequence). The CDR3 DNA follows: TGTGCCACCAGCAGAGTCTTTCGGGGGGCGGACGAGCAGTACTTC. It codes for CATSRVFRGADEQYF.

The chain couples TRBV12-3 or TRBV12-4 to TRBJ2-1; 9 bases agree with TRBD1. The CDR3 is 15 residues long. With 2 bases clipped from V and 5 bases from J, the junction kept 4 bases outside the gene matches. The CDR3 protein is CASSLLGTGNNEQFF. CDR3 coding DNA: TGTGCCAGCAGTTTATTGGGGACAGGGAACAATGAGCAGTTCTTC.